This section outlines one T cell receptor (beta chain) sequence together with its context. This clone's antigen is unknown. No per-base quality is available; no much larger clone lies one base away. This sample was included in a study of technical replicates of blood from a handful of donors (dated by TCRdb to the late 2010s). Cut back by 2 bases and 4 bases, the V and J ends lie 9 bases apart. CDR1 and CDR2 are read off the germline V gene as SNHLY and FYNNEI. From its cysteine to its phenylalanine, the CDR3 spans 14 amino acids. Solely the CDR3 DNA is kept, with 42 bases framed from the first base. To prepare the library, the immunoSEQ multiplex PCR assay was applied. TCRdb re-hosts the immuneACCESS table, in-frame sequences only. Its copies lack some clones; in the studies checked, an unresolved V gene accounts for under half of them, and the cause for the rest is not known. This sample has about 63,000 clones in its table, and around 86% of those were observed once. 5% to 6.5% of the sample lies in the top ten.

The sequence links TRBV2 to TRBJ1-5, with TRBD1 perhaps the D gene, on 6 matching bases. This TCR came from a human donor in good health. Some clones in this sample may be carry-over from other donors' samples. Input material: PBMCs. The nucleotides read TGTGCCAGCAGTGAACGCCAGGGGAATCAGCCCCAGCATTTT. This translates into CASSERQGNQPQHF.